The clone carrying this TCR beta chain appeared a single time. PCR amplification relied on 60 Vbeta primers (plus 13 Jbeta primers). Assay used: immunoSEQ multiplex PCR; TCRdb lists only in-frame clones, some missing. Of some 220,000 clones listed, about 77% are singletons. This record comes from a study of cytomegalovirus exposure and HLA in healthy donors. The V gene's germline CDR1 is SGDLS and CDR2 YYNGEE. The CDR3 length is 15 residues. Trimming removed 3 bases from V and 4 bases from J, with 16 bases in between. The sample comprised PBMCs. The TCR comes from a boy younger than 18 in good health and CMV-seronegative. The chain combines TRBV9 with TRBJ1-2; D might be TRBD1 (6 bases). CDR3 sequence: CASSGWTDLTYGYTF. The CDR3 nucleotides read TGTGCCAGCAGCGGGTGGACAGACTTGACCTATGGCTACACCTTC.